This T cell receptor (beta chain) was identified during a study of shared clonotypes between healthy human individuals. Per the study methods: From ImmunoSEQ came sequences covering only the junction and carrying no quality scores, so filtering differed. The data were produced by immunoSEQ multiplex PCR, yet TCRdb's version contains in-frame clones alone and is incomplete. V and J calls and clone size are those listed in that table; D and trimming were worked out from the DNA. The data contain under 600,000 clones, roughly four fifths of them seen just once; the ten biggest clones take up 12%. Remarks on this clone: What it recognizes is unknown. Just one base apart from a much larger clone, this may be a read error. No conserved phenylalanine or tryptophan ends this CDR3, so it is likely a read error.

Donors had no recently reported acute infections or vaccinations and were HIV-negative. Findings and limits, study-wide: It was only blood that was sampled, and tissue repertoires likely differ.

The CDR3 covers 15 residues. With 2 bases removed from V and 1 base from J, the gap between germline ends came to 11 bases. Germline CDR1 is GTSNPN and CDR2 is SVGIG (reference sequence). This receptor was obtained from a woman between 40 and 55 years old in good health. Some clones in this sample may be carry-over from other donors' samples. The chain joins TRBV30 to TRBJ2-2, with D unresolved. Input material: PBMCs. The CDR3, as DNA: TGTGCCTGGAGTCGAGGAAGCAAGAACACCGGGGAGCTGTTTTCT. It codes for CAWSRGSKNTGELFS.